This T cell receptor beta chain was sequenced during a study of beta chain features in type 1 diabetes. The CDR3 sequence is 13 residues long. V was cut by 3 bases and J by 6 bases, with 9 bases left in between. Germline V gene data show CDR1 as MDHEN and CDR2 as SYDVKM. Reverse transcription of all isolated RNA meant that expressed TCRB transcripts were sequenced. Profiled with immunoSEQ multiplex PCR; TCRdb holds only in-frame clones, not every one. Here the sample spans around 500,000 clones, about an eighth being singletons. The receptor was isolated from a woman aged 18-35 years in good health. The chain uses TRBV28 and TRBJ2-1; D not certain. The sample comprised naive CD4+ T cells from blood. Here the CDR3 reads CASSLGYSNEQFF. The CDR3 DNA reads TGTGCCAGCAGTTTGGGGTATAGCAATGAGCAGTTCTTC.